This is a list of T cell receptor beta chains from one sample in a study of a mutant IDH1 vaccine in newly diagnosed glioma. Antigens for these TCRs are unknown. Profiled with immunoSEQ multiplex PCR; TCRdb holds only in-frame clones, not every one. The sample records over 30,000 clones, around nine tenths being singletons. The sequencing used PBMCs, collected from a glioma patient whose treatment included an IDH1 peptide vaccine. These receptors originate from a woman in her twenties or thirties with glioma. Each CDR3 is given with its conserved first and last residue. A D gene is named only where the DNA matches it firmly. Expanded clones get a size class; other rows say once, few or many, or leave the size out.

size	length	J	D	V	CDR3	DNA
.	14	TRBJ1-1	.	TRBV25-1	CASSEPNPNTEAFF	TGTGCCAGCAGTGAACCTAACCCGAACACTGAAGCTTTCTTT
once	14	TRBJ1-1	.	TRBV9	CASSAEGQNTEAFF	TGTGCCAGCAGCGCCGAGGGGCAGAACACTGAAGCTTTCTTT
.	15	TRBJ1-2	.	TRBV2	CASSILRGGNYGYTF	TGTGCCAGCAGTATCCTACGAGGGGGTAACTATGGCTACACCTTC
.	13	TRBJ1-5	.	TRBV23-1	CASMDRSNQPQHF	TGCGCCAGCATGGATCGGTCCAATCAGCCCCAGCATTTT
.	15	TRBJ2-3	.	TRBV4-3	CASSPQEGATDTQYF	TGCGCCAGCAGCCCCCAGGAGGGGGCCACAGATACGCAGTATTTT
.	15	TRBJ2-7	.	TRBV29-1	CSVEKSREETYEQYF	TGCAGCGTTGAAAAGTCAAGGGAGGAAACCTACGAGCAGTACTTC
.	15	TRBJ1-2	.	TRBV5-6	CASSPKDLINYGYTF	TGTGCCAGCAGCCCCAAGGACCTCATTAACTATGGCTACACCTTC
.	17	TRBJ2-6	.	TRBV27	CASSLGPVLRGANVLTF	TGTGCCAGCAGTTTGGGTCCGGTTCTCAGGGGGGCCAACGTCCTGACTTTC
.	14	TRBJ1-1	TRBD1	TRBV9	CASSDRGLGTEAFF	TGTGCCAGCAGCGACAGGGGGCTGGGCACTGAAGCTTTCTTT
.	12	TRBJ2-5	.	TRBV5-1	CASSLDFETQYF	TGCGCCAGCAGCTTGGATTTTGAGACCCAGTACTTC
.	14	TRBJ2-3	.	TRBV30	CAWSRGTSTDTQYF	TGTGCCTGGAGTAGGGGAACTAGCACAGATACGCAGTATTTT
.	13	TRBJ1-2	TRBD1	TRBV2	CASTDDRVYGYTF	TGTGCCAGCACCGACGACAGGGTCTATGGCTACACCTTC
.	17	TRBJ1-6	.	TRBV5-6	CASSLDDRPSYNSPLHF	TGTGCCAGCAGCTTGGATGACAGACCCTCCTATAATTCACCCCTCCACTTT
.	16	TRBJ1-5	TRBD1	TRBV7-2	CASSLVGTGYNQPQHF	TGTGCCAGCAGCTTAGTCGGGACAGGGTACAATCAGCCCCAGCATTTT
.	15	TRBJ1-4	.	TRBV7-2	CASSGGGTSNEKLFF	TGTGCCAGCAGCGGGGGCGGGACTTCTAATGAAAAACTGTTTTTT
.	15	TRBJ2-2	.	TRBV6-6	CASSYPDGNTGELFF	TGTGCCAGCAGTTACCCCGATGGTAACACCGGGGAGCTGTTTTTT
medium-sized	14	TRBJ2-2	TRBD1	TRBV7-9	CASSPGTATGELFF	TGTGCCAGCAGCCCAGGGACAGCCACCGGGGAGCTGTTTTTT
.	14	TRBJ1-1	.	TRBV4-1	CASSQETALTEAFF	TGCGCCAGCAGCCAAGAAACGGCCCTAACTGAAGCTTTCTTT
.	13	TRBJ2-5	.	TRBV5-1	CASSLLVWETQYF	TGCGCCAGCAGCTTGTTGGTTTGGGAGACCCAGTACTTC
.	13	TRBJ2-5	TRBD2	TRBV5-1	CASSAWGGETQYF	TGCGCCAGCAGCGCCTGGGGGGGAGAGACCCAGTACTTC
.	16	TRBJ2-7	.	TRBV27	CASSPQATVSSYEQYF	TGTGCCAGCAGTCCCCAAGCGACAGTGAGCTCCTACGAGCAGTACTTC
once	16	TRBJ1-4	.	TRBV4-1	CASSQARKATNEKLFF	TGCGCCAGCAGCCAAGCTAGAAAAGCAACTAATGAAAAACTGTTTTTT
.	13	TRBJ2-3	.	TRBV7-9	CASSPSNTDTQYF	TGTGCCAGCAGCCCCTCTAACACAGATACGCAGTATTTT
.	17	TRBJ2-2	TRBD2	TRBV4-3	CASSQDGGGLTGGELFF	TGCGCCAGCAGCCAAGATGGCGGGGGGCTGACGGGCGGGGAGCTGTTTTTT
.	14	TRBJ1-1	.	TRBV7-2	CASSLDRASTEAFF	TGTGCCAGCAGCTTAGACAGGGCAAGCACTGAAGCTTTCTTT
.	13	TRBJ2-7	TRBD1	TRBV29-1	CSVPGTGVREQYF	TGCAGCGTTCCCGGGACAGGGGTTCGTGAGCAGTACTTC
.	14	TRBJ2-7	TRBD1	TRBV7-9	CASSVTGTGVEQYF	TGTGCCAGCAGCGTGACCGGGACAGGGGTTGAGCAGTACTTC
.	12	TRBJ1-2	.	TRBV7-2	CASSLQGNGYTF	TGTGCCAGCAGCTTGCAGGGGAACGGCTACACCTTC
.	18	TRBJ1-4	TRBD1	TRBV2	CASTKGQGGPGTNEKLFF	TGTGCCAGCACCAAGGGACAGGGGGGGCCTGGAACTAATGAAAAACTGTTTTTT